This TCR beta chain was sequenced for a study of post-analysis software for immune sequencing data. Study-level points and caveats: Controls showed lower frequencies than patients for five or six TRBV segments, and TRBV5-6, TRBV5-1 and TRBV20-1 were among these. For normalized Chao1 diversity, multiple sclerosis patients scored significantly lower than controls did.

A note on this clonotype: Its matching antigen is unknown.

Unique molecular identifiers were carried by the TCR beta cDNA libraries. TCRdb reprocessed the PCR reads with MiXCR, giving one entry per CDR3 protein. The profile covers approximately 630,000 distinct CDR3 sequences, with over 45% appearing a single time and roughly 12% taken by the ten largest. CDR3 size: 16 residues. After removal of 5 bases from V and 7 bases from J, the junction contained 12 bases not matched to a gene. Germline assignment: CDR1 SGHVS and CDR2 FNYEAQ. The sequenced material came from blood. The origin of this receptor is a girl aged 2-15 years with multiple sclerosis. The chain uses TRBV7-6 and TRBJ2-1, with 9 positions matching TRBD2. The CDR3 spells CASSLLAGVLWNEQFF. The CDR3 nucleotides are TGTGCCAGCAGCCTATTAGCGGGAGTCCTTTGGAATGAGCAGTTCTTC.